This T cell receptor (beta chain) derives from a study of neurological immune-mediated disorders. This clonotype was found a few times. This clone may be a read error of a much larger clone one base away. The conserved phenylalanine or tryptophan normally closing the CDR3 is absent here, so this likely arose from a read error. It was by 5'RACE with 10-nucleotide random UMIs that the cDNA was made. Every sequencing run gave over 180 million TCR-beta sequences, taken from 15-18 subjects. Each CDR3 protein is one row after TCRdb ran MiXCR on the 5' RACE reads. This table holds 50,000 or so distinct CDR3 sequences, about 3.7% found once. The CDR3 length is 15 residues. Trimming stripped 6 bases from V and 0 bases from J, with 9 bases between.

This chain links TRBV12-3 or TRBV12-4 with TRBJ1-6; no clear D. This receptor was taken from a man aged 35 to 55 with multiple sclerosis. Sequencing was performed on PBMCs. The CDR3 region has the DNA TGTGCCAGCAGGAACAAAGGCTCCTATAATTCACCCCTCCACTGT. The encoded protein is CASRNKGSYNSPLHC.